Detailed here is one T cell receptor beta chain. Its antigen has not been determined. Per-base qualities were not stored, and no clone one base away is much larger. CD4+ T cells from unexposed donors were collected before the COVID-19 pandemic (2011-2018). The EasySep CD4+ T cell isolation kit was used to isolate CD4+ T cells once the cultures had run for 9 to 11 days. As cell numbers permitted, CD4+ T cells from unexposed donors were tested for reactivity to SARS-CoV-2 S and N and to four common cold coronavirus spike pools. Each well held 1.5 million to 2.5 million PBMCs cultured in IMDM containing about 5.3% human AB serum and roughly 10 IU/ml IL-2. Half of the culture medium was replaced with fresh IL-2-containing medium on days 3 and 7. In general, every peptide culture condition was set up in three replicate wells. The leukapheresis product used for the unexposed donors was purchased from a commercial source. PBMCs were isolated from leukapheresis product or whole blood by Ficoll-Paque PLUS gradient centrifugation. PBMCs were either cryopreserved at -140 degrees C or used fresh in the expansion assay. The QIAamp Micro DNA Kit was used to extract genomic DNA from the CD4+ T cells.

The CDR3 sequence holds 18 residues, the cysteine and phenylalanine included. Just the 54-base CDR3 DNA is kept, in frame starting at base 1. At the junction V is shortened by 0 bases and J by 6 bases; bases outside the gene matches: 13. Based on the germline V gene, the CDR1 and CDR2 sequences are SGHDT and YYEEEE. Libraries were built with the immunoSEQ multiplex PCR assay. The authors' pipeline ran thus. During preprocessing, nonproductive sequences were removed, as were CDR3s that did not start with C, did not end with F or W, or were shorter than 7 amino acids. Antigen-specific clonotypes were called with the MANAFEST web app, based on expansion relative to reference and other culture wells. A clone was considered positive if significant expansion relative to the reference culture was observed in 2 of 3 replicate wells at an FDR below 0.05. Positive clones also required significant expansion versus all other tandem wells and an odds ratio above 5. CDR3 homology was measured as pairwise Levenshtein distance, computed with the stringdist R package after trimming three terminal residues from each end. This immuneACCESS table, as held by TCRdb, lists in-frame sequences with V and J called but not all clones. Of the missing ones, under half trace to an unresolved V gene in checked studies; the others have no known cause. V and J calls and clone size are copied from that table; D and trimming were computed from the DNA. Within this sample are roughly 31,000 clones, with more than 70% of them counted one time only. Roughly an eighth of the sample goes to the ten largest clones.

The data were taken from a study of CD4 T cells in relation to SARS-CoV-2 and coronaviruses (dated by TCRdb to 2020 to 2023). Concerning the study at large: The ViraFEST assay cultured PBMCs with antigen for more than nine days, then sequenced TCR beta CDR3s to find antigen-specific clonal expansions. A different, Illumina-based TCR-beta assay was used to sequence expansion assays from other donors in the study. Patient-derived lymphoblastoid cell lines were used to map the HLA restriction of shared crossreactive spike epitopes. At the level of individual TCR clonotypes, the study measured memory CD4+ T cell crossreactivity between SARS-CoV-2 spike protein and common cold coronavirus spike proteins. The Adaptive Biotechnologies TCR-sequencing kit was used for samples from a few pre-COVID donors and for the naive versus memory experiments, whereas the other data were Illumina-based. An HIV-1 Nef peptide pool or a culture without peptide was used as the negative reference condition. The research as a whole found: Memory CD4+ clonotypes crossrecognizing SARS-CoV-2 and at least one common cold coronavirus spike were found in around 65% of donors. Pre-pandemic and post-infection samples were not both contributed by any donor, so tracing of the source of pre-existing responses was limited. Significantly weaker SARS-CoV-2-driven expansion was shown by crossreactive clones than by monoreactive clones, consistent with antigenic imprinting. The study was limited by small numbers of patients and tested TCRs. Crossreactivity analysis was centred on spike protein, so crossreactivity against other viral proteins was not assessed.

Sequencing was done on a sample of CD4+ T cells from PBMCs, cultured in vitro. The receptor chain draws on TRBV5-6 and TRBJ2-1; 9 bases in the junction line up with TRBD1. The receptor was isolated from a human donor in good health. The CDR3 amino acid sequence is: CASSLEFGEDRGVNEQFF. Read as DNA, the sequence is TGTGCCAGCAGCTTGGAGTTCGGCGAGGACAGGGGAGTCAATGAGCAGTTCTTC.